The 6 T cell receptor beta chains reported below all come from one sample, sequenced in a study of spatial heterogeneity in lung cancer. TCRdb re-called the 5' RACE reads through MiXCR, storing one row per CDR3 protein. The table lists approximately 25,000 distinct CDR3 sequences, 5.5% to 8% of them singletons. As for time point: sample taken at primary tumor resection. Sequencing covered unsorted whole RNA taken from tumor, nontumor lung or frozen PBMC. Sequences were derived from PBMCs, sampled at surgery. The receptor source for this set is a male donor with early-stage non-small cell lung cancer.

The table lists this clonotype with a few counts. J is TRBJ2-7 and V is TRBV6-1; 11 bases are shared with TRBD2. Germline loops: CDR1 MNHNS, CDR2 SASEGT. J lost 3 bases, V lost 4 bases, and 5 bases had no gene match. The CDR3 extends over 15 amino acids. CDR3 amino acids: CASSARLAGSYEQYF. The CDR3 nucleotides read TGTGCCAGCAGTGCTCGACTAGCGGGGAGCTACGAGCAGTACTTC.

This clonotype was seen a few times. This chain links TRBV6-5 with TRBJ2-1, with 9 bases fitting TRBD2. V was clipped by 2 bases and J by 7 bases; unmatched bases: 3. CDR1 is MNHEY and CDR2 is SVGAGI in the germline V gene. This CDR3 region has 14 residues. The CDR3 DNA sequence: TGTGCCAGCAGTTACGGGCTAGCGGGGAATGAGCAGTTCTTC. Residues: CASSYGLAGNEQFF.

This clonotype was observed many times. The V and J genes are TRBV12-5 and TRBJ2-3; 10 bases agree with TRBD2. This CDR3 has 17 residues. With 4 bases clipped from V and 2 bases from J, the junction kept 9 bases outside the gene matches. The V gene's germline CDR1 is LGHNT and CDR2 FRNRAP. CDR3 DNA sequence: TGTGCTAGTGGTTCTCCAACTAGCGGGACGCTCACAGATACGCAGTATTTT. It codes for CASGSPTSGTLTDTQYF.

This clonotype has ten or more counts. The rearrangement uses TRBV18 and TRBJ2-7; TRBD1 agrees at 10 bases. CDR3 length equals 15 residues. Germline CDR1 and CDR2: KGHSH and LQKENI. Germline trimming cut 0 bases from V and 2 bases from J; bases unmatched to any gene: 1. The CDR3 nucleotides are TGTGCCAGCTCACCACCAGGACAGGGGGCCTACGAGCAGTACTTC. This encodes CASSPPGQGAYEQYF.

This clonotype was picked up a small number of times. V and J are TRBV28 and TRBJ2-1; D is ambiguous. The CDR3 is 15 amino acids. V gave up 4 bases and J gave up 0 bases, with 10 bases separating them. Germline V gene lookup returns CDR1 MDHEN and CDR2 SYDVKM. CDR3 amino acids: CASSSDRSSYNEQFF. CDR3 nucleotide sequence: TGTGCCAGCAGTTCGGACCGGAGCTCCTACAATGAGCAGTTCTTC.

The genes are TRBV12-3 or TRBV12-4 and TRBJ2-5; D may match TRBD1 or TRBD2 (5 bases each). The V gene lost 4 bases and the J gene lost 4 bases, with 13 bases spanning the gap. CDR3 length equals 14 residues. In DNA, the CDR3 is TGTGCCAGCAGTTCGGGACGGAGCCGAGAGACCCAGTACTTC. Translating gives CASSSGRSRETQYF.